This T cell receptor (beta chain) stems from a study of shared clonotypes between healthy human individuals. CDR1 and CDR2 from the germline V gene are LGHNA and YSLEER. Trimming removed 1 base at V and 7 bases at J, with 13 bases between. The CDR3 extends over 14 amino acids. The repertoire was sequenced with immunoSEQ multiplex PCR; TCRdb's copy has only in-frame clones and lacks some. The data show millions of clones, more than 90% seen once. The source of this sequence is a man younger than 35 in good health. Sample: naive CD4+ T cells sorted from blood. The subset: CD45RA+ positively selected. The chain has TRBV4-3 and TRBJ1-2; possibly TRBD1 for D (6 bases). The CDR3 protein is CASSQVGQGIGYTF. CDR3 nucleotide sequence: TGCGCCAGCAGCCAAGTGGGGCAGGGGATTGGCTACACCTTC.